Listed below are T cell receptor beta chains from one sample, sequenced in a study of cytomegalovirus exposure and HLA in healthy donors. Method: immunoSEQ multiplex PCR; TCRdb's copy keeps in-frame clones and lacks some. Of 110,000 to 150,000 clones detected, about 95% appear once; the ten largest clones hold approximately 1.8%. The sample comprised PBMCs. The receptors here all came from a man aged 18 to 29 in good health and CMV-seropositive. CDR3s include the opening cysteine and the closing phenylalanine or tryptophan. D genes are given only for firm matches. Part of the rows lack a size; the others show once, few, many or a class for expanded clones.

DNA: TGCGCCAGTAGGGACAGAGATTACGAGCAGTACTTC
CDR3: CASRDRDYEQYF
J: TRBJ2-7
V: TRBV5-1
D: TRBD1
size: -

DNA: TGTGCCTGGAGTTCTGGGACAGGGTGGGCTTTCTTT
CDR3: CAWSSGTGWAFF
J: TRBJ1-1
V: TRBV30
D: TRBD1
size: -

DNA: TGTGCCAGCAGCTTAGTTTCCGGGACAAAAAATGAAAAACTGTTTTTT
CDR3: CASSLVSGTKNEKLFF
J: TRBJ1-4
V: TRBV7-9
D: -
size: -

DNA: TGTGCCAGCAGCCAACTGGGACTCACACTATCCACAGATACGCAGTATTTT
CDR3: CASSQLGLTLSTDTQYF
J: TRBJ2-3
V: TRBV14
D: -
size: -

DNA: TGTGCCAGCAGCTTCGGGACAGGGGGGATCGAGCAGTACTTC
CDR3: CASSFGTGGIEQYF
J: TRBJ2-7
V: TRBV11-2
D: TRBD1
size: -

DNA: TGCAGCGTTGCTTCTAGCGGAGACAATGAGCAGTTCTTC
CDR3: CSVASSGDNEQFF
J: TRBJ2-1
V: TRBV29-1
D: TRBD2
size: -

DNA: TGTGCCAGCAGCTTTAAGCGGTCCCAAGAGACCCAGTACTTC
CDR3: CASSFKRSQETQYF
J: TRBJ2-5
V: TRBV7-8
D: -
size: -

DNA: TGTGCCAGCAGCCAAGATCCCTTCAATGAGCAGTTCTTC
CDR3: CASSQDPFNEQFF
J: TRBJ2-1
V: TRBV4-2
D: -
size: -

DNA: TGTGCCATCAGTTCTGGGACAGTTGGAAACACCATATATTTT
CDR3: CAISSGTVGNTIYF
J: TRBJ1-3
V: TRBV10-3
D: TRBD1
size: -

DNA: TGTGCCAGTAGTATCCTGGCGGGAGTATTGGTATACGAGCAGTACTTC
CDR3: CASSILAGVLVYEQYF
J: TRBJ2-7
V: TRBV19
D: TRBD2
size: -

DNA: TGTGCCAGCAGCTCCCGGGGCTACAATGAGCAGTTCTTC
CDR3: CASSSRGYNEQFF
J: TRBJ2-1
V: TRBV9
D: -
size: -

DNA: TGTGCCAGCCGTGGACAGGCCCATAATAGCAATCAGCCCCAGCATTTT
CDR3: CASRGQAHNSNQPQHF
J: TRBJ1-5
V: TRBV27
D: TRBD1
size: -

DNA: TGTGCCAGCAGTTACTCGAGCGGGGGAGAGCAGTATTTT
CDR3: CASSYSSGGEQYF
J: TRBJ2-3
V: TRBV6-6
D: TRBD2
size: -

DNA: TGCGCCAGCAGCTTCGCGGGACTAGTCGCGGAGACCCAGTACTTC
CDR3: CASSFAGLVAETQYF
J: TRBJ2-5
V: TRBV5-1
D: TRBD2
size: -

DNA: TGCGCCAGCAGCTCCCCGACTAGTGTGGAGACCCAGTACTTC
CDR3: CASSSPTSVETQYF
J: TRBJ2-5
V: TRBV5-1
D: -
size: -

DNA: TGTGCCAGCAGTTACTCGGGAGTTTGGGTCTCTGAAGCTTTCTTT
CDR3: CASSYSGVWVSEAFF
J: TRBJ1-1
V: TRBV6-5
D: -
size: -

DNA: TGCAGTGCTAGTCCGCAGGAACCCCAGTTCTTC
CDR3: CSASPQEPQFF
J: TRBJ2-1
V: TRBV20-1
D: -
size: -

DNA: TGTGCCAGCAGCCCATCGGCGGCGTCGAACAATGAGCAGTTCTTC
CDR3: CASSPSAASNNEQFF
J: TRBJ2-1
V: TRBV9
D: -
size: -

DNA: TGCGCCAGCAGCCCGCTTCCGAGTCACTACGAGCAGTACTTC
CDR3: CASSPLPSHYEQYF
J: TRBJ2-7
V: TRBV5-1
D: -
size: -

DNA: TGTGCCTGGGACCGTACTAGCGGTACGCAGTATTTT
CDR3: CAWDRTSGTQYF
J: TRBJ2-3
V: TRBV30
D: TRBD2
size: -

DNA: TGTGCCAGCAGTCCGACTAGCGGGGCAAGGTACGAGCAGTACTTC
CDR3: CASSPTSGARYEQYF
J: TRBJ2-7
V: TRBV27
D: TRBD2
size: -

DNA: TGTGCCAGCAGCCCACACCGGGACAGGGGTATTGATACGCAGTATTTT
CDR3: CASSPHRDRGIDTQYF
J: TRBJ2-3
V: TRBV7-9
D: TRBD1
size: -

DNA: TGTGCCAGCAGTGAGGTCGGGGATTTGAACACTGAAGCTTTCTTT
CDR3: CASSEVGDLNTEAFF
J: TRBJ1-1
V: TRBV25-1
D: -
size: -

DNA: TGTGCCAGCAGCATACAAGAGACCCAGTACTTC
CDR3: CASSIQETQYF
J: TRBJ2-5
V: TRBV7-2
D: -
size: -

DNA: TGTGCCAGCAGTCGGACAGGATCTTACGAGCAGTACTTC
CDR3: CASSRTGSYEQYF
J: TRBJ2-7
V: TRBV6-1
D: TRBD1
size: -

DNA: TGTGCCAGCAAAGCACCAGGGTCGGACGAGCAGTACTTC
CDR3: CASKAPGSDEQYF
J: TRBJ2-7
V: TRBV19
D: -
size: -

DNA: TGTGCCAGCAGCCAAGGGAAGCGGATACTTCAGGAGACCCAGTACTTC
CDR3: CASSQGKRILQETQYF
J: TRBJ2-5
V: TRBV4-2
D: -
size: -

DNA: TGCGCCAGCATGCTGAGACAGGGGTCCTTGATGAACACTGAAGCTTTCTTT
CDR3: CASMLRQGSLMNTEAFF
J: TRBJ1-1
V: TRBV5-1
D: TRBD1
size: few

DNA: TGTGCCATCAGTGACGGTTACGAGCAGTACTTC
CDR3: CAISDGYEQYF
J: TRBJ2-7
V: TRBV10-3
D: -
size: -

DNA: TGTGCCAGCCTCCCCTGGGCTAGCGGGTCCTACGAGCAGTACTTC
CDR3: CASLPWASGSYEQYF
J: TRBJ2-7
V: TRBV28
D: TRBD2
size: -

DNA: TGTGCCAGCAGTTTGGATAGCGGACTTTACGAGCAGTACTTC
CDR3: CASSLDSGLYEQYF
J: TRBJ2-7
V: TRBV28
D: -
size: -

DNA: TGTGCCAGCAGTTATGGTGGCGGGAGCCAGACCCAGTACTTC
CDR3: CASSYGGGSQTQYF
J: TRBJ2-5
V: TRBV6-5
D: TRBD2
size: once

DNA: TGTGCCATAGAACAGGGGGCGGCCCAAGAGACCCAGTACTTC
CDR3: CAIEQGAAQETQYF
J: TRBJ2-5
V: TRBV2
D: TRBD1
size: -

DNA: TGCGCCAGCAGCTTGTCGCCAGGGGGCACTGAAGCTTTCTTT
CDR3: CASSLSPGGTEAFF
J: TRBJ1-1
V: TRBV5-1
D: TRBD1
size: -

DNA: TGTGCCAGCAGCACGGGACTGAAACTAGCCAAAAACATTCAGTACTTC
CDR3: CASSTGLKLAKNIQYF
J: TRBJ2-4
V: TRBV7-9
D: -
size: -

DNA: TGTGCCAGCAGCCAAGATCCGGGACACATCAACACCGGGGAGCTGTTTTTT
CDR3: CASSQDPGHINTGELFF
J: TRBJ2-2
V: TRBV14
D: -
size: once

DNA: TGCGCCAGCAGCTTGGGTCAGGGAGCGGGCGAAGCTTTCTTT
CDR3: CASSLGQGAGEAFF
J: TRBJ1-1
V: TRBV5-1
D: -
size: -

DNA: TGTGCCAGCAGCTCCCCGGGGGGACGATACAATGAGCAGTTCTTC
CDR3: CASSSPGGRYNEQFF
J: TRBJ2-1
V: TRBV5-4
D: TRBD2
size: -

DNA: TGTGCCAGCAGCCGAGAAGGCGGGTTCTCCTACGAGCAGTACTTC
CDR3: CASSREGGFSYEQYF
J: TRBJ2-7
V: TRBV27
D: -
size: -

DNA: TGTGCCAGCAGCTTAGCCCTGGCAGGTGCCAACACTGAAGCTTTCTTT
CDR3: CASSLALAGANTEAFF
J: TRBJ1-1
V: TRBV7-9
D: -
size: -

DNA: TGTGCCAGCAGCTTAGAATTGGAGAGAAACTATGGCTACACCTTC
CDR3: CASSLELERNYGYTF
J: TRBJ1-2
V: TRBV13
D: -
size: -

DNA: TGTGCCAGCAGTCCCGGGACAGTTCGCGTCCTGACTTTC
CDR3: CASSPGTVRVLTF
J: TRBJ2-6
V: TRBV27
D: TRBD1
size: -

DNA: TGTGCCAGCAGTGAAGACTGGAACACCGGGGAGCTGTTTTTT
CDR3: CASSEDWNTGELFF
J: TRBJ2-2
V: TRBV6-4
D: -
size: -

DNA: TGTGCCAGCAGCTCAGGACAGGGGGAGACCCAGTACTTC
CDR3: CASSSGQGETQYF
J: TRBJ2-5
V: TRBV7-3
D: TRBD1
size: -

DNA: TGCGCCAGCAGCCAAGTACATCTAGCGGGGATCACAGATACGCAGTATTTT
CDR3: CASSQVHLAGITDTQYF
J: TRBJ2-3
V: TRBV4-1
D: TRBD2
size: -

DNA: TGCGCCAGCAGCCAAGAGGGGACCGGGACAGGGGGCAGCGGGGAGCTGTTTTTT
CDR3: CASSQEGTGTGGSGELFF
J: TRBJ2-2
V: TRBV4-1
D: TRBD1
size: -

DNA: TGTGCCAGCTCACCGAGACTAGCGGGGGAAGAGACCCAGTACTTC
CDR3: CASSPRLAGEETQYF
J: TRBJ2-5
V: TRBV18
D: TRBD2
size: once